This TCR beta chain was recorded in a study of cytomegalovirus exposure and HLA in healthy donors. Primers included in the PCR were 60 Vbeta and 13 Jbeta primers. Generated by immunoSEQ multiplex PCR, the TCRdb table keeps only in-frame clones and is missing some. This table holds 160,000 or so clones, around 81% found once. In its sample, this clone was seen a few times. Antigen: not known. General study points: It was fewer than 200 TCR beta chains that were listed as cytomegalovirus-associated. Sequencing likely caused a cluster of highly shared sequence variants. From TCR beta sequences, most subjects' HLA-A and HLA-B alleles were reportedly predicted accurately.

The CDR3 length is 17 residues. The V gene lost 5 bases and the J gene lost 1 base, with 19 bases spanning the gap. The germline V gene has CDR1 SGHAT and CDR2 FQNNGV. The specimen sequenced was PBMCs. V and J are TRBV11-2 and TRBJ2-3; tentatively, D is TRBD2 (5 bases). The sequence was collected from a woman under 30 in good health and CMV-seropositive. CDR3 in amino acids: CASSLPSGWLRTDTQYF. The CDR3 DNA is TGTGCCAGCAGCCTCCCCTCGGGGTGGTTACGCACAGATACGCAGTATTTT.